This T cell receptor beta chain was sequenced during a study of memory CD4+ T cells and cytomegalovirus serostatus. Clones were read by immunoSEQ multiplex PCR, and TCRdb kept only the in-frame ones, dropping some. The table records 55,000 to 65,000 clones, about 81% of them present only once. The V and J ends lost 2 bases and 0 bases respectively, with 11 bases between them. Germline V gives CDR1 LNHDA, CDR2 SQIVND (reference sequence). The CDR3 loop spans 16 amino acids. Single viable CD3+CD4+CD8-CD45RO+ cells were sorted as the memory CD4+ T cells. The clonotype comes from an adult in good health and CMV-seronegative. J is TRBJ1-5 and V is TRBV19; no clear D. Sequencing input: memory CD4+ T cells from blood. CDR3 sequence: CASSIPPWGSNQPQHF. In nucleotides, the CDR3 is TGTGCCAGTAGTATACCACCTTGGGGTAGCAATCAGCCCCAGCATTTT.